Below are 32 T cell receptor beta chains sequenced from a single sample in a study of cytomegalovirus exposure and HLA in healthy donors. The PCR was carried out with 60 Vbeta primers and 13 Jbeta primers. Clones were read by immunoSEQ multiplex PCR, and TCRdb kept only the in-frame ones, dropping some. Among about 180,000 clones listed, around 80% were seen once. Sequenced input: PBMCs. The receptors come from a girl between 5 and 17 years old in good health and CMV-seropositive.

The chain employs TRBV2 and TRBJ1-2; D might be TRBD1 (6 bases). This CDR3 comprises 16 residues. The germline V gene has CDR1 SNHLY and CDR2 FYNNEI. V lost 5 bases and J lost 1, with 17 bases in between. Here the CDR3 reads CASSWGGGAINYGYTF. Here the CDR3 DNA reads TGTGCCAGCAGTTGGGGCGGGGGGGCGATTAACTATGGCTACACCTTC.

The rearrangement joins TRBV27 to TRBJ2-1, with TRBD2 identical over 12 bases. The trim removed 1 base at V and 2 bases at J, leaving 3 bases unmatched. The length of the CDR3 is 17 residues. The germline gives CDR1 MNHEY, CDR2 SMNVEV (reference sequence). CDR3 protein: CASSLYLAGGPYNEQFF. The DNA of the CDR3 is TGTGCCAGCAGTTTATACCTAGCGGGAGGGCCCTACAATGAGCAGTTCTTC.

The chain uses TRBV4-3 and TRBJ1-2, with TRBD1 as a possible D gene (6 bases). The CDR3 totals 15 residues. Germline V lookup: CDR1 LGHNA, CDR2 YSLEER. V was pared by 4 bases and J by 4 bases, with 16 bases between. CDR3 in DNA: TGCGCCAGCAGCCCTGCCGGGACGGACAGCTATGGCTACACCTTC. This translates into CASSPAGTDSYGYTF.

This chain connects TRBV2 to TRBJ1-5, with unresolved D. This CDR3 spans 13 amino acids. Germline values: CDR1 SNHLY, CDR2 FYNNEI. Trimming removed 5 bases from V and 2 bases from J, with 7 bases in between. The CDR3 coding sequence is TGTGCCAGCAGTAGCCCCGGCAATCAGCCCCAGCATTTT. Encoded protein: CASSSPGNQPQHF.

CDR3 region: CSATGGSYNEQFF. CDR3 nucleotides: TGCAGCGCTACCGGCGGCTCCTACAATGAGCAGTTCTTC. This rearrangement joins TRBV29-1 to TRBJ2-1; D remains ambiguous. The germline V and J ends were trimmed by 7 bases and 0 bases, with 10 bases remaining between them. This CDR3 is 13 amino acids long. The germline gives CDR1 SQVTM, CDR2 ANQGSEA.

The chain carries TRBV4-1 and TRBJ2-1, with D possibly TRBD2 on 7 matching bases. The germline V gene encodes CDR1 MGHRA and CDR2 YSYEKL. The CDR3 spans 16 residues. V lost 1 base, J lost 7 bases, and 17 bases lay in between. The CDR3 region has the DNA TGCGCCAGCAGCCAAGTCGGCGGGGGCGCCGGTAATGAGCAGTTCTTC. Its protein product is CASSQVGGGAGNEQFF.

This clone was detected once. The rearrangement joins TRBV19 to TRBJ1-2; TRBD1 might be the D (6 bases). Trimming left V 5 bases short and J 1 base short, with 8 bases between. The length of the CDR3 is 13 residues. Looked up from germline, CDR1 is LNHDA and CDR2 is SQIVND (reference sequence). CDR3 sequence (DNA): TGTGCCAGTAGTTCACAGGGTAACTATGGCTACACCTTC. It encodes CASSSQGNYGYTF.

This clone was detected only once. The chain combines TRBV2 with TRBJ1-5; 8 bases align to TRBD1. Germline V gene lookup returns CDR1 SNHLY and CDR2 FYNNEI. This CDR3 has 14 residues. The junction had 4 bases not matched to a gene; V was cut back by 5 bases and J by 4 bases. CDR3 protein: CASSSGQGNQPQHF. For the CDR3, the DNA is TGTGCCAGCAGTTCCGGACAGGGTAATCAGCCCCAGCATTTT.

The chain employs TRBV30 and TRBJ2-5; TRBD1 matches at 10 bases. Gene TRBJ2-7 matches the end of the DNA better, so the J call may be wrong. The CDR3 length is 13 residues. Germline-derived CDR1 and CDR2 are GTSNPN and SVGIG (reference sequence). The CDR3 is CAWSLGQGYEQYF. CDR3 DNA: TGTGCCTGGAGCCTGGGACAGGGGTACGAGCAGTACTTC.

The genes are TRBV10-3 and TRBJ2-1, with a possible D match to TRBD1 (6 bases). CDR3 length equals 15 residues. V lost 2 bases and J lost 8, with 16 bases in between. Germline loops: CDR1 ENHRY, CDR2 SYGVKD. The CDR3 spells CAISERQGWLDEQFF. The CDR3 region has the DNA TGTGCCATCAGTGAGAGGCAGGGGTGGCTCGATGAGCAGTTCTTC.

The V and J genes are TRBV4-2 and TRBJ2-3, with no clear D. CDR3 length equals 15 residues. The V end was cut by 1 base, the J end by 3 bases, with 11 bases between. Germline values: CDR1 LGHNA, CDR2 YNFKEQ. The CDR3 DNA reads TGTGCCAGCAGCCAAGTCCACGAGAGGACAGATACGCAGTATTTT. Residues: CASSQVHERTDTQYF.

This clone was picked up a small number of times. The V and J genes are TRBV29-1 and TRBJ1-4; TRBD1 might be the D (5 bases). With 7 bases removed from V and 6 bases from J, the gap between germline ends came to 15 bases. This CDR3 spans 13 amino acids. Germline CDR1 is SQVTM and CDR2 is ANQGSEA. The CDR3 region has the DNA TGCAGCGCCCCCCTGGGGGAGGATGAAAAACTGTTTTTT. This sequence encodes CSAPLGEDEKLFF.

CDR3 sequence reads: CASSWGVEAFF. The CDR3 DNA reads TGTGCCAGCAGCTGGGGGGTTGAAGCTTTCTTT. The chain recombines TRBV5-6 with TRBJ1-1, with D tentatively TRBD1 (5 bases). This CDR3 has 11 residues. CDR1 and CDR2 from the germline V gene are SGHDT and YYEEEE. Trimming shortened V by 3 bases and J by 7 bases, and 7 bases separated the two germline ends.

The chain couples TRBV18 to TRBJ2-3, with D perhaps matching TRBD2 (6 bases). The CDR3 has 17 residues. The V gene lost 6 bases and the J gene lost 4 bases, with 23 bases spanning the gap. Germline loops: CDR1 KGHSH, CDR2 LQKENI. CDR3 sequence reads: CASSLRPSRGAADTQYF. The CDR3 nucleotides are TGTGCCAGCTCCCTCCGCCCGTCGCGGGGCGCGGCAGATACGCAGTATTTT.

CDR3 protein: CASSVDDRGQYEQYF. CDR3 nucleotide sequence: TGTGCCAGCAGCGTAGACGACAGGGGGCAATACGAGCAGTACTTC. The chain joins TRBV9 to TRBJ2-7; 10 bases line up with TRBD1. This CDR3 spans 15 amino acids. V lost 0 bases, J lost 4 bases, and 4 bases stayed unmatched. Per the germline V gene, CDR1 is SGDLS and CDR2 is YYNGEE.

This clone was detected only once. CDR3 sequence (DNA): TGTGCCAGCAGCCCGGACAGGGGGCATACTGAAGCTTTCTTT. Its protein is CASSPDRGHTEAFF. This chain connects TRBV2 to TRBJ1-1, with TRBD1 identical over 11 bases. The CDR3 length is 14 residues. The V gene's germline CDR1 is SNHLY and CDR2 FYNNEI. Trimming at V came to 6 bases and at J to 5 bases, leaving 5 bases not matched to a gene. Using reference TRBV2 and TRBJ1-1 for the parts outside the CDR3, the full variable domain is EPEVTQTPSHQVTQMGQEVILRCVPISNHLYFYWYRQILGQKVEFLVSFYNNEISEKSEIFDDQFSVERPDGSNFTLKIRSTKLEDSAMYFCASSPDRGHTEAFFGQGTRLTVV.

Worth noting for this clone: At one end the junction does not follow the germline gene, possibly because of a read error. The chain carries TRBV7-9 and TRBJ2-1, with 8 bases aligning to TRBD2. This CDR3 comprises 17 residues. CDR1 is SEHNR, CDR2 FQNEAQ, per germline (reference sequence). CDR3 nucleotides: TGTGCCAGCAGCTTTTTCCCCGGACTAGCATCCTACAATCAGCAGTTCTTC. Its translation is CASSFFPGLASYNQQFF.

The J gene is TRBJ2-2, the V gene TRBV10-2; 8 nucleotides align to TRBD2. This CDR3 is built from 16 residues. Germline CDR1 is WSHSY and CDR2 is SAAADI. Trimming at V came to 3 bases and at J to 3 bases, leaving 6 bases not matched to a gene. CDR3: CASSDLASGYTGELFF. The CDR3 nucleotides are TGCGCCAGCAGTGATCTGGCTAGCGGGTACACCGGGGAGCTGTTTTTT.

This clone showed up just once. Its ends do not fully match the called genes, so a read error is possible. Other DNA sequences in the same sample also yield this CDR3. The V gene is TRBV6-5, the J gene TRBJ2-6; D ambiguous. In germline, CDR1 is MNHEY, CDR2 SVGAGI. The CDR3 spans 15 residues. CDR3 sequence reads: CASSSLPGGANVLTF. The CDR3 nucleotides are TGCGCCAGCAGTTCCCTCCCGGGTGGGGCCAACGTCCTGACTTTC.

The genes are TRBV10-3 and TRBJ2-5; D perhaps matches TRBD2 (6 bases). CDR1 and CDR2 (germline): ENHRY, SYGVKD. This CDR3 contains 13 residues. Trimming took off 10 bases at V and 4 bases at J, with 16 bases between the two ends. In DNA form, the CDR3 reads TGTGCCACCGATTCTAGGGGAGGAGAGACCCAGTACTTC. This sequence encodes CATDSRGGETQYF.

The J gene is TRBJ2-7, the V gene TRBV27; 12 bases align to TRBD2. This CDR3 region has 16 residues. CDR1 and CDR2 (germline): MNHEY, SMNVEV (reference sequence). V was clipped by 6 bases and J by 1 base; unmatched bases: 7. The CDR3 nucleotides are TGTGCCAGCAGGGGACTAGCGGGCTTACCGTCCTACGAGCAGTACTTC. It encodes CASRGLAGLPSYEQYF.

This sequence joins TRBV2 and TRBJ2-2, with 8 bases that match TRBD1. V lost 2 bases to trimming and J lost 4 bases; unmatched junction nucleotides: 9. CDR3 length: 17 residues. Germline values: CDR1 SNHLY, CDR2 FYNNEI. The CDR3 nucleotides are TGTGCCAGCAGTGAAAGGTCCAGGGGGCTATCCACCGGGGAGCTGTTTTTT. Translation gives CASSERSRGLSTGELFF.

This chain connects TRBV15 to TRBJ2-2; tentatively, D is TRBD1 (5 bases). V lost 1 base and J lost 8, with 14 bases in between. The length of the CDR3 is 15 residues. From germline, CDR1 is LNHNV and CDR2 YYDKDF (reference sequence). The CDR3 reads CATSRGGPRTGELFF. DNA for the CDR3: TGTGCCACCAGCAGAGGGGGCCCTCGTACTGGGGAGCTGTTTTTT.

This sequence joins TRBV19 and TRBJ1-1; 8 bases are a match to TRBD1. Losses at the gene ends were 7 bases for V and 7 bases for J; bases not matched to a gene: 5. This CDR3 contains 12 residues. Per the germline V gene, CDR1 is LNHDA and CDR2 is SQIVND (reference sequence). The CDR3 sequence is CASNLQGGEAFF. The CDR3, as DNA: TGTGCCAGTAACTTACAGGGGGGTGAAGCTTTCTTT.

The chain is built from TRBV29-1 and TRBJ2-5; D is uncertain. CDR1 is SQVTM and CDR2 is ANQGSEA in the germline V gene. Trimming removed 7 bases from V and 1 base from J, with 16 bases in between. The CDR3 consists of 14 residues. The CDR3 spells CSAARKVSQETQYF. CDR3 in DNA: TGCAGCGCAGCCAGGAAGGTGAGCCAAGAGACCCAGTACTTC.

This clone showed up just once. The rearrangement uses TRBV9 and TRBJ1-2, with D possibly being TRBD1 (5 bases). Trimming left V 3 bases short and J 1 base short, with 7 bases between. CDR3 length: 13 residues. Germline CDR1 reads SGDLS; CDR2 reads YYNGEE. The CDR3 region has the DNA TGTGCCAGCAGCGGACAGTTTAACTATGGCTACACCTTC. Encoded protein: CASSGQFNYGYTF.

This chain uses TRBV5-5 with TRBJ1-2, with a possible D match to TRBD1 (6 bases). Germline V gene sequence: CDR1 SGHKS, CDR2 YYEKEE (reference sequence). Trimming left V 4 bases short and J 3 bases short, with 13 bases between. The CDR3 runs 14 residues. The CDR3 is CASSPRDTYYGYTF. The CDR3 DNA sequence: TGTGCCAGCAGCCCCCGGGACACCTACTATGGCTACACCTTC.

V and J are TRBV7-9 and TRBJ1-4; D call uncertain. This CDR3 region has 12 residues. Germline CDR1 SEHNR, CDR2 FQNEAQ (reference sequence). Trimming removed 4 bases at V and 10 bases at J, with 10 bases between. In DNA, the CDR3 is TGTGCCAGCAGCTACCTAGACGGAAAACTGTTTTTT. It codes for CASSYLDGKLFF.

The chain recombines TRBV7-9 with TRBJ2-2; D unresolved. The germline V gene has CDR1 SEHNR and CDR2 FQNEAQ (reference sequence). CDR3 length: 14 residues. V was pared by 4 bases and J by 3 bases, with 9 bases between. The CDR3 loop reads CASSSREYTGELFF. DNA for the CDR3: TGTGCCAGCAGCTCCCGCGAATACACCGGGGAGCTGTTTTTT.

This clone was observed a few times. V usage is TRBV27 and J usage is TRBJ2-5; 14 bases fit TRBD2. Losses at the gene ends were 5 bases for V and 3 bases for J; bases not matched to a gene: 8. CDR1 and CDR2 from the germline V gene are MNHEY and SMNVEV (reference sequence). The CDR3 loop spans 17 amino acids. The CDR3 sequence is CASSPRGLAGAKETQYF. Written as DNA, the CDR3 is TGTGCCAGCAGTCCCCGGGGACTAGCGGGAGCTAAAGAGACCCAGTACTTC.

This chain connects TRBV7-6 to TRBJ2-2; the D gene is possibly TRBD2 (5 bases). The CDR3 runs 16 residues. Germline loops: CDR1 SGHVS, CDR2 FNYEAQ. Trimming shortened V by 5 bases and J by 5 bases, and 18 bases separated the two germline ends. CDR3 DNA: TGTGCCAGCAGCACACCCTCCCACCGGGATACCGGGGAGCTGTTTTTT. Translation: CASSTPSHRDTGELFF. Full variable domain (rest looked up from reference TRBV7-6 and TRBJ2-2): GAGVSQSPRYKVTKRGQDVALRCDPISGHVSLYWYRQALGQGPEFLTYFNYEAQQDKSGLPNDRFSAERPEGSISTLTIQRTEQRDSAMYRCASSTPSHRDTGELFFGEGSRLTVL.

This sequence joins TRBV30 and TRBJ2-5; 9 bases agree with TRBD1. CDR3 length equals 16 residues. Losses at the gene ends were 3 bases for V and 4 bases for J; bases not matched to a gene: 12. The V gene's germline CDR1 is GTSNPN and CDR2 SVGIG (reference sequence). Here the CDR3 reads CAWSPARDRDSETQYF. The CDR3 coding sequence is TGTGCCTGGAGCCCTGCCAGGGACAGGGATTCAGAGACCCAGTACTTC.